The present entry profiles one T cell receptor (beta chain) with its context. No antigen is known for it. Extraction and reverse transcription of RNA yielded cDNA as the sequencing template. The protocol was immunoSEQ multiplex PCR, while the TCRdb copy is restricted to in-frame clones and leaves out a portion. The sample includes fewer than 110,000 clones, over 75% of them seen just once. The sample comes from a study of CD8+ T cells in alopecia areata. Study-wide results and limits: Just one nonresponder means the tie between baseline CD8+ expansion and response stays uncertain. TCR sharing across patients was less clear than in mice, possibly HLA-related. Within the top 100, expanded CD8+ clones significantly decreased with tofacitinib, as did scalp clonality.

The treatment was: oral pan-JAK inhibitor, 5-10 mg twice daily. The study team obtained lesional scalp punch biopsies and peripheral blood from alopecia areata patients. Germline V gives CDR1 SGHDT, CDR2 YYEEEE. V lost 4 bases and J 5 bases, leaving 9 bases between the germline ends. The CDR3 runs 12 residues. This rearrangement joins TRBV5-6 to TRBJ1-1; D is unresolved. The clonotype comes from a human donor with alopecia areata. Specimen: CD8+ T cells sorted from blood, collected at approximately week 30, from a patient treated with tofacitinib. Written as DNA, the CDR3 is TGTGCCAGCAGCGAGAGCGAGACTGAAGCTTTCTTT. This sequence encodes CASSESETEAFF.